A selection of T cell receptor beta chains follows, all from one sample in a study of CD8 T cells in ankylosing spondylitis. TCRdb passed the 5' RACE reads through MiXCR, listing each CDR3 protein once. Counted here are 700,000 to 850,000 distinct CDR3 sequences, about 12% occurring once; the ten biggest clones make up roughly 0.51%. Source material: blood, either unsorted or a sorted T cell fraction (not recorded which). Receptor source: a male donor with ankylosing spondylitis. Each CDR3 is given with its conserved first and last residue. The D gene is left open where the match is weak. Size values are once, few and many counts, or a class for expanded clones, and some rows have none.

V gene,clone size,J gene,D gene,CDR3 DNA,CDR3 protein
TRBV24-1,many,TRBJ2-1,TRBD2,TGTGCCACCAGTGACCCCGGGACTAGGGTGGGTAATGAGCAGTTCTTC,CATSDPGTRVGNEQFF
TRBV7-2,-,TRBJ2-2,TRBD2,TGTGCCAGCAGCTTAATGGGGACTAGCGGGAATACCGGGGAGCTGTTTTTT,CASSLMGTSGNTGELFF
TRBV20-1,once,TRBJ1-6,TRBD1,TGCAGTGCTGGGGGGACAGGGAGGGGGAATTCACCCCTCCACTTT,CSAGGTGRGNSPLHF
TRBV10-3,-,TRBJ1-2,-,TGTGCCATCAGTGAGTTGGGGTACAGGGTGGAAGGCTACACCTTC,CAISELGYRVEGYTF
TRBV7-2,few,TRBJ2-7,-,TGTGCCAGCAGCGCACCGGGACTCCTAGATTCCTACGAGCAGTACTTC,CASSAPGLLDSYEQYF
TRBV24-1,-,TRBJ2-3,TRBD2,TGTGCCACCAGTGATTTGAAGCGGGGGGACACAGATACGCAGTATTTT,CATSDLKRGDTDTQYF
TRBV7-8,many,TRBJ1-1,-,TGTGCCAGCAGCGTACAAAGGGACACTGAAGCTTTCTTT,CASSVQRDTEAFF
TRBV29-1,few,TRBJ2-7,-,TGCAGCGTTGCGAAGGTCGGCGGAAGATACGAGCAGTACTTC,CSVAKVGGRYEQYF
TRBV7-2,few,TRBJ2-2,-,TGTGCCAGCAGCTTAATCGCGGAGACCGGGGAGCTGTTTTTT,CASSLIAETGELFF
TRBV20-1,few,TRBJ2-3,-,TGCAGTGCACGGAAGACAGGACACACAGATACGCAGTATTTT,CSARKTGHTDTQYF
TRBV5-4,few,TRBJ2-1,TRBD1,TGTGCCAGCAGGTACGACAGGGCCACGGGTGAGCAGTTCTTC,CASRYDRATGEQFF
TRBV20-1,-,TRBJ2-7,TRBD2,TGCTGCGCTAGACCCACTAGCGGGGGGCGACCCTACGAGCAGTACTTC,CCARPTSGGRPYEQYF
TRBV7-2,-,TRBJ2-2,TRBD1,TGTGCCAGCACTCGGGACAGGGCCACCGGGGAGCTGTTTTTT,CASTRDRATGELFF
TRBV4-3,few,TRBJ2-1,-,TGCGCCAGCAGCCGCCGTAGCGGAGAGCAGTTCTTC,CASSRRSGEQFF
TRBV11-2,few,TRBJ2-1,TRBD2,TGTGCCAGCAGCACTCGGACTAGCGGGAGTGGAAGCTCCTACAATGAGCAGTTCTTC,CASSTRTSGSGSSYNEQFF
TRBV5-1,-,TRBJ2-7,-,TGCGCCAGCAGCTTGGTTCGCCCCTACGAGCAGTACTTC,CASSLVRPYEQYF
TRBV20-1,-,TRBJ2-3,-,TGCAGTGCTAGAGCAGGGGGCTCGAGCGGGGTGGAAGATACGCAGTATTTT,CSARAGGSSGVEDTQYF
TRBV27,-,TRBJ1-5,-,TGTGCCAGCAGTCGCGGACTTTCCGGCAATCAGCCCCAGCATTTT,CASSRGLSGNQPQHF
TRBV4-2,-,TRBJ2-7,-,TGTGCCAGCAGCCTCTCCGGGAGTCCCTACGAGCAGTACTTC,CASSLSGSPYEQYF
TRBV2,few,TRBJ2-7,-,TGTGCCAGCAAGGGCGACTCCTACGAGCAGTACTTC,CASKGDSYEQYF
TRBV10-3,few,TRBJ2-1,-,TGTGCCATCAGAGAATCCGTAGGGGAATACAATGAGCAGTTCTTC,CAIRESVGEYNEQFF
TRBV6-2/TRBV6-3,few,TRBJ2-5,-,TGTGCCAGCAGTTACGACTACCGCACAGAGACCCAGTACTTC,CASSYDYRTETQYF
TRBV29-1,many,TRBJ2-3,-,TGCAGCGCCGCGGCAACGTCGCGTACGCAGTATTTT,CSAAATSRTQYF
TRBV6-2/TRBV6-3,few,TRBJ2-5,-,TGTGCCAGCAGTGAGTGGAGGGCCCCTCGAGCACAGTACTTC,CASSEWRAPRAQYF
TRBV5-1,few,TRBJ2-5,-,TGCGCCAGCAGCTCCCGTTCCGGGGGCCAAGAGACCCAGTACTTC,CASSSRSGGQETQYF
TRBV7-2,-,TRBJ2-3,TRBD2,TGTGCCAGCAGCTCAGGAGTAGCGGGGGGGCAAGATACGCAGTATTTT,CASSSGVAGGQDTQYF
TRBV7-7,few,TRBJ2-7,-,TGTGCTAGCAGCTTAGGGGGGGGGCCCTTGGACGAGCAGTACTTC,CASSLGGGPLDEQYF
TRBV7-2,-,TRBJ2-1,TRBD1,TGTGCCAGCAGCTTAAGGGGACAGTCGGAGCAGTTCTTC,CASSLRGQSEQFF
TRBV6-1,few,TRBJ2-3,TRBD2,TGTGCCAGCAGTACCGGGACTAGCGGCTATACGCAGTATTTT,CASSTGTSGYTQYF
TRBV29-1,-,TRBJ2-1,TRBD2,TGCAGCGTAACTAAGGGACTAGCGGGCACCTATAGGAATGAGCAGTTCTTC,CSVTKGLAGTYRNEQFF